This T cell receptor beta chain was recovered during a study of cytomegalovirus exposure and HLA in healthy donors. Overall study findings and caveats: The only immune exposure information that was available was CMV serostatus. Roughly uniform sequencing depth across donors was assumed, possibly incorrectly. Earlier analysis found most TCR beta V segments productive about 87% or about 30% of the time. TRBV6-2, TRBV6-3 and some other V segments were unresolvable in 87-base-pair reads.

CDR3 length equals 13 residues. V was trimmed by 2 bases and J by 4 bases, leaving 8 bases between them. CDR1 and CDR2 (germline): MNHEY, SMNVEV (reference sequence). PCR amplification relied on 60 Vbeta primers (plus 13 Jbeta primers). Produced via immunoSEQ multiplex PCR; TCRdb's table is partial and in-frame only. The table records 150,000 to 180,000 clones, 65% to 80% of them present only once. This clone was seen only a few times. Its target is unknown. The sequenced material came from PBMCs. This sequence joins TRBV27 and TRBJ2-5, with D possibly matching TRBD2 (7 bases). The origin of this receptor is a man between 18 and 35 years old in good health and CMV-seronegative. CDR3 residues: CASSLRGGETQYF. Here the CDR3 DNA reads TGTGCCAGCAGTTTAAGGGGGGGAGAGACCCAGTACTTC.